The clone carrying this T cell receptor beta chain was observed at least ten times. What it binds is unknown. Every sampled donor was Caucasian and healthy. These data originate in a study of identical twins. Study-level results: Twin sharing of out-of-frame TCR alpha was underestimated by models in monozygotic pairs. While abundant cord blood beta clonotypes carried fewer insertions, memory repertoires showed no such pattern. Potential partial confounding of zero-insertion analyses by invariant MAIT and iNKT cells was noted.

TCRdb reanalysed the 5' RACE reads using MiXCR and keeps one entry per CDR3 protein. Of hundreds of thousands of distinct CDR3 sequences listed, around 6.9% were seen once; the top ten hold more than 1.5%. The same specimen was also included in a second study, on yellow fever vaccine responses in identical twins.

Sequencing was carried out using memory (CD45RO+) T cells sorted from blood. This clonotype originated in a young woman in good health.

The CDR3 here is CASSLESGSSYEQYF. The CDR3 DNA reads as TGCGCCAGCAGCTTGGAATCTGGGAGCTCCTACGAGCAGTACTTC. The chain links TRBV5-1 to TRBJ2-7, with a weak D call TRBD2 (5 bases). Deletions cut 0 bases from V and 0 bases from J, with 10 bases between. The CDR3 has 15 residues. Germline CDR1 is SGHRS and CDR2 is YFSETQ.